The clone carrying this T cell receptor beta chain has more than one count but fewer than ten. What it recognizes is unknown. The source of the sample is a study of T-cell reconstitution after alpha-beta-depleted transplantation in children. Notes on the study in general: Once a year had passed after transplant, T-cell counts and diversity came mostly from newly produced T cells. Reportedly, alpha-beta T cells present about two months post-transplant originated from several hundred expanded clones of graft origin. At day 60, the high TCRbeta diversity found in some patients originated from recipient T cells and thymic progenitors that had survived.

Unique molecular identifiers were incorporated into the prepared TCRbeta library. TCRdb re-analysed the PCR reads in MiXCR, keeping a single row per CDR3 protein. The table has approximately 350,000 distinct CDR3 sequences, 15% to 20% seen once; the top ten hold around 41%. Germline V lookup: CDR1 LNHNV, CDR2 YYDKDF (reference sequence). The CDR3 consists of 13 residues. The J segment lost 1 base and the V segment lost 10 bases, leaving 4 bases of the junction unmatched. The sequence was obtained from a male patient between 2 and 10 years old who had a stem cell transplant for acute lymphoblastic leukemia, so the T cells may come from the graft donor. Sequenced here: PBMCs, mostly from graft donor cells, sampled 360 days after TCRalphabeta/CD19-depleted stem cell transplant. This chain connects TRBV15 to TRBJ1-1; TRBD1 agrees at 9 bases. Here the CDR3 reads CAISQGANTEAFF. DNA of the CDR3: TGTGCCATCTCACAGGGGGCGAACACTGAAGCTTTCTTT. The full variable domain, with the rest looked up from reference TRBV15 and TRBJ1-1, is DAMVIQNPRYQVTQFGKPVTLSCSQTLNHNVMYWYQQKSSQAPKLLFHYYDKDFNNEADTPDNFQSRRPNTSFCFLDIRSPGLGDTAMYLCAISQGANTEAFFGQGTRLTVV.